The 6 T cell receptor beta chains listed next were all sequenced from one sample in a study of identical twins. MiXCR, applied by TCRdb to the 5' RACE reads, yields one record per CDR3 protein. The table lists 400,000 to 500,000 distinct CDR3 sequences, approximately 17% of them singletons. Sequencing used naive T cells sorted from blood. These receptors came from a man over 45 in good health.

The V gene is TRBV5-1, the J gene TRBJ1-1; D gene uncertain. With 0 bases removed from V and 8 bases from J, the gap between germline ends came to 11 bases. The CDR3 has 13 residues. CDR1 SGHRS and CDR2 YFSETQ come from the germline V gene. CDR3 coding DNA: TGCGCCAGCAGCTTGGGGACGGAGGACGAAGCTTTCTTT. Amino acids: CASSLGTEDEAFF.

This clonotype was found a few times. The chain employs TRBV7-9 and TRBJ1-1; tentatively, D is TRBD1 (5 bases). V was cut by 2 bases and J by 5 bases, with 15 bases left in between. Germline CDR1 SEHNR, CDR2 FQNEAQ (reference sequence). The CDR3 consists of 15 residues. CDR3 amino acids: CASSLSPIGGTEAFF. CDR3 DNA: TGTGCCAGCAGCTTAAGTCCCATTGGGGGGACTGAAGCTTTCTTT.

This clonotype was counted once. The CDR3, as DNA: TGCGCCAGCAGCCTGGGACAGGGAGCCCCTGAAGCTTTCTTT. This gives the protein CASSLGQGAPEAFF. The chain combines TRBV5-1 with TRBJ1-1, with 9 bases matching TRBD1. The CDR3 sequence is 14 residues long. J gave up 6 bases and V 4 bases, and 7 bases lay outside the gene matches. Germline V gene data show CDR1 as SGHRS and CDR2 as YFSETQ.

The V call is TRBV20-1, the J call TRBJ2-4; no clear D gene. Germline V gene lookup returns CDR1 DFQATT and CDR2 SNEGSKA (reference sequence). The CDR3 contains 12 residues. The V end lost 3 bases, the J end lost 10 bases, and 13 bases lay between the germline ends. For the CDR3, the DNA is TGCAGTGCTAGCCCCGAGCCCCATATTCAGTACTTC. This gives the protein CSASPEPHIQYF.

The CDR3, as DNA: TGTGCCAGCAGTTTAAGGCATCCCGGGGAGCTGTTTTTT. The encoded protein is CASSLRHPGELFF. The V and J genes are TRBV12-3 or TRBV12-4 and TRBJ2-2; D is undetermined. Trimming cost V 2 bases and J 6 bases, with 7 bases left between them. The CDR3 sequence is 13 residues long.

This chain links TRBV7-9 with TRBJ1-2; D perhaps matches TRBD1 (5 bases). The CDR3 totals 16 residues. CDR1 SEHNR and CDR2 FQNEAQ come from the germline V gene (reference sequence). The V end lost 5 bases, the J end lost 5 bases, and 21 bases lay between the germline ends. The chain's CDR3 is CASSEGPGQSLYGYTF. CDR3 bases: TGTGCCAGCAGCGAGGGACCGGGTCAATCGCTATATGGCTACACCTTC.